This T cell receptor (beta chain) was captured by sequencing in a study of OX40 agonist ivuxolimab in advanced cancers. Looking at the study overall: Among those enrolled, mean age was about 60 years (range about 23 to 90) and 70% to 85% were male.

This clone was counted once. Its target is unknown. TCRdb keeps only in-frame clones here, not all; method: immunoSEQ multiplex PCR. The data show under 90,000 clones, 84% seen once. Study results and caveats: The average count of expanded clones was higher among CD8+ T cells than among CD4+. At 0.1 to 3.0 mg/kg and by week 6, CD4+ and CD8+ T cells in the blood had expanded clonally.

Trimming shortened V by 4 bases and J by 2 bases, and 4 bases separated the two germline ends. The CDR3 covers 12 residues. Germline CDR1 and CDR2: SGHAT and FQNNGV. The rearrangement links TRBV11-2 to TRBJ2-3; the D is unclear. Sequencing used CD4+ or CD8+ T cells sorted from blood, obtained in a trial of the OX40 agonist ivuxolimab. This receptor was identified in an adult with an advanced solid tumor such as melanoma, head and neck, liver or kidney cancer. For the CDR3, the DNA is TGTGCCAGCAGCTCTTACACAGATACGCAGTATTTT. The encoded protein is CASSSYTDTQYF. The full variable domain, rest sourced from reference TRBV11-2 and TRBJ2-3, is EAGVAQSPRYKIIEKRQSVAFWCNPISGHATLYWYQQILGQGPKLLIQFQNNGVVDDSQLPKDRFSAERLKGVDSTLKIQPAKLEDSAVYLCASSSYTDTQYFGPGTRLTVL.